The rows below give T cell receptor beta chains drawn from one sample of a study of cytomegalovirus exposure and HLA in healthy donors. Repertoires were generated with immunoSEQ multiplex PCR, while TCRdb's copy carries only in-frame clones and drops some. The sample yields 150,000 to 200,000 clones, around three quarters seen once. Sequencing input: PBMCs. The origin of the receptors is a man younger than 40 in good health and CMV-seronegative. CDR3s include the opening cysteine and the closing phenylalanine or tryptophan.

j_gene | v_gene | CDR3aa
TRBJ1-1 | TRBV28 | CASKATVNTEAFF
TRBJ2-1 | TRBV11-2 | CASSSPRGGESDEQFF
TRBJ2-3 | TRBV7-8 | CASSLEILGGSTDTQYF
TRBJ2-1 | TRBV7-2 | CASSHPGVAGSNEQFF
TRBJ1-6 | TRBV20-1 | CSVMTGTPLHF
TRBJ1-5 | TRBV11-3 | CASSLEGPGGWHQPQHF
TRBJ2-7 | TRBV27 | CASSLAGANYEQYF
TRBJ2-5 | TRBV6-6 | CASSYSGTEGETQYF
- | TRBV6-1 | CASSERTGMDEQYF
TRBJ1-2 | TRBV2 | CASGVQGTSGYTF
TRBJ2-5 | TRBV29-1 | CSVEGHQETQYF
TRBJ2-1 | TRBV9 | CASSTYNEQFF
TRBJ1-4 | TRBV25-1 | CASSSDRANEKLFF
TRBJ2-3 | TRBV28 | CASTTGIDTQYF
TRBJ1-1 | TRBV13 | CASSSGTIGNTEAFF
TRBJ2-3 | TRBV4-1 | CASSSGKGAGDTQYF
TRBJ1-6 | TRBV25-1 | CASRDSYSPLHF
TRBJ1-5 | TRBV28 | CASTLGGVLINQPQHF
TRBJ2-3 | TRBV6-5 | CASSYLLAGGTDTQYF
TRBJ2-2 | TRBV2 | CASSLLAGGNTGELFF
TRBJ1-3 | TRBV5-1 | CASSPRVSGNTIYF
TRBJ1-2 | TRBV25-1 | CASSDEGQGYGYTF
TRBJ1-1 | TRBV30 | CAWTRNTEAFF
TRBJ2-7 | TRBV5-1 | CASSTPGQGVEQYF
TRBJ2-2 | TRBV10-2 | CASRGTGGWTGELFF
TRBJ2-7 | TRBV4-1 | CASSQEVTSGYEQYF
TRBJ1-5 | TRBV4-1 | CASSQADTGLGQPQHF
TRBJ1-1 | TRBV7-2 | CASSLAPGGDTEAFF
TRBJ2-1 | TRBV18 | CASSPPPTYNEQFF
TRBJ2-7 | TRBV28 | CAIEAGPREQYF
TRBJ2-7 | TRBV6-1 | CASSPREASYEQYF
TRBJ2-3 | TRBV4-2 | CASSQDRLAGETDTQYF
TRBJ2-5 | TRBV27 | CASSKDRDRVFGTQYF
TRBJ2-7 | TRBV6-4 | CASSAPWQITYEQYF
TRBJ2-3 | TRBV7-7 | CASSYGGLTDTQYF
TRBJ1-1 | TRBV5-1 | CASSLPTDALEAFF
TRBJ2-7 | TRBV4-1 | CASSQGFSNSYEQYF
TRBJ2-7 | TRBV6-1 | CASSEARYEQYF
- | TRBV5-4 | CASSSSGSSYEQYF
TRBJ2-7 | TRBV6-5 | CASKGLAGVYEQYF
TRBJ2-5 | TRBV7-3 | CASSRIGRSETQYF
TRBJ1-2 | TRBV30 | CAWSDMTSNYGYTF
TRBJ2-2 | TRBV6-9 | CASSYRGTSESTGELFF
TRBJ2-1 | TRBV7-9 | CASSLTSGSVSYNEQFF
TRBJ2-2 | TRBV5-1 | CASSQEVFGELFF
TRBJ2-7 | TRBV7-3 | CASSLDGRASYEQYF
TRBJ2-3 | TRBV10-3 | CAISGGLSSTDTQYF